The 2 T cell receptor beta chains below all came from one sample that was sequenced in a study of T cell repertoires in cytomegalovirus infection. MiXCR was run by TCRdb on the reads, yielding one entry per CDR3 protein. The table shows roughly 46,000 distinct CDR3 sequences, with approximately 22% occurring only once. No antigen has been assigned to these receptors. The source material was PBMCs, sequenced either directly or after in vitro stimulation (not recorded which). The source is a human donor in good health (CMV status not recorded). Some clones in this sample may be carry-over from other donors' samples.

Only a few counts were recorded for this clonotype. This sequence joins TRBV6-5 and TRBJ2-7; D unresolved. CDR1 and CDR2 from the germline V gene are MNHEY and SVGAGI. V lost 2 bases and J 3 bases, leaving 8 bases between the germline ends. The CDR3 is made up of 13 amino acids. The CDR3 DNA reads TGTGCCAGCAGTTACGGGTTGTTCTACGAGCAGTACTTC. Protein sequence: CASSYGLFYEQYF.

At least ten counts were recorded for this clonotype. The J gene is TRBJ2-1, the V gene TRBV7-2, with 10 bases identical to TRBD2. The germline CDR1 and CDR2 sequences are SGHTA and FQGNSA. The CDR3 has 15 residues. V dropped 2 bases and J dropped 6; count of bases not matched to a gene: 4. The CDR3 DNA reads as TGTGCCAGCAGCTTACGAGCGGGGGGGCCCAATGAGCAGTTCTTC. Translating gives CASSLRAGGPNEQFF.